This entry features one TCR beta chain sequence. Its target is not known. This specimen comes from a study of blood T cells in healthy people across ages. Study-wide results and caveats: Estimates drawn from one million T cells were deemed to understate diversity.

Sample-barcoded 5' priming and a J-beta primer mix drove a second PCR of about 7 to 11 cycles. TCRdb called the 5' RACE reads again in MiXCR, with one record for every CDR3 protein. The sample shows under 950,000 distinct CDR3 sequences, roughly 20% of them seen only once. V trimming: 5 bases; J trimming: 5 bases; junction bases outside the gene matches: 6. This CDR3 contains 15 residues. The chain is built from TRBV12-3 or TRBV12-4 and TRBJ2-3, with 11 bases aligning to TRBD2. This sequence was found in a man between 65 and 80 years old in good health. The sample comprised blood. The DNA of the CDR3 is TGTGCCAGCAGTGCTACTAGCGGGGGAAAAGATACGCAGTATTTT. It codes for CASSATSGGKDTQYF.